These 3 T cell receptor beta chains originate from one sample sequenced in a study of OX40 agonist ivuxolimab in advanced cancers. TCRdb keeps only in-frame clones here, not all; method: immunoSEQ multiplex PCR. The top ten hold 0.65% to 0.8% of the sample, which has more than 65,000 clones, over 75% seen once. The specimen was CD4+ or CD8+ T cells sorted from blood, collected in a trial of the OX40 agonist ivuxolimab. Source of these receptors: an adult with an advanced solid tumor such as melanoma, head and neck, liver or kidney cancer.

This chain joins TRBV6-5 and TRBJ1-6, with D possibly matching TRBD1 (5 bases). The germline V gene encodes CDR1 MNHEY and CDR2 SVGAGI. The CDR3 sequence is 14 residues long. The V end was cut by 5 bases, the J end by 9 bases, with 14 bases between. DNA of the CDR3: TGTGCCAGCAGTATTGACCCGGGGGTTTCACCCCTCCACTTT. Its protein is CASSIDPGVSPLHF.

In nucleotides, the CDR3 is TGTGCCCTTAGCGGGAGGAGCCTCGGTGAGCAGTTCTTC. It specifies CALSGRSLGEQFF. V is TRBV5-4 and J is TRBJ2-1; 10 bases are a match to TRBD2. The CDR3 has 13 residues. Germline-derived CDR1 and CDR2 are SGHNT and YYREEE (reference sequence). With 10 bases clipped from V and 9 bases from J, the junction kept 10 bases outside the gene matches.

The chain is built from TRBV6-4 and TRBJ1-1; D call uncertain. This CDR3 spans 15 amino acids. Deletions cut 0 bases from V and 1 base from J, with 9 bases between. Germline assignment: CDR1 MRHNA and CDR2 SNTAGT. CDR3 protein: CASSDSGRGNTEAFF. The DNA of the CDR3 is TGTGCCAGCAGTGACTCGGGTCGGGGGAACACTGAAGCTTTCTTT.